One sample yielded the 30 T cell receptor beta chains listed below, sequenced in a study of early T cells in non-severe SARS-CoV-2 infection (dated by TCRdb to the early 2020s). The protocol used for the library was 5' RACE. The reads were generated on a NextSeq 500. TCRdb reanalyzed the raw reads on its own, using fastp at Q25 for trimming and MiXCR for clone calling, and kept in-frame beta chains. Records with the same CDR3 protein are collapsed into one entry carrying the most frequent genes and DNA. The sample records about 56,000 distinct CDR3 sequences, 8% to 11% of which are singletons. The ten largest clones represent 5.5% to 7% of the sample. The sequenced sample consisted of whole blood. The receptors stem from an adult who was a healthcare worker with PCR-confirmed SARS-CoV-2 infection or an uninfected control (not recorded which).

This clonotype showed up just a few times. The chain recombines TRBV7-9 with TRBJ2-5; 11 bases are shared with TRBD2. V dropped 5 bases and J dropped 3; count of bases not matched to a gene: 14. The CDR3 sequence is 18 residues long. Germline V gene sequence: CDR1 SEHNR, CDR2 FQNEAQ (reference sequence). CDR3 nucleotides: TGTGCCAGCAGCCCAGGACTAGCGGGTGGCCCCGGGGAAGAGACCCAGTACTTC. Protein product: CASSPGLAGGPGEETQYF. Combining the CDR3 with reference TRBV7-9 and TRBJ2-5 gives the whole variable domain DTGVSQNPRHKITKRGQNVTFRCDPISEHNRLYWYRQTLGQGPEFLTYFQNEAQLEKSRLLSDRFSAERPKGSFSTLEIQRTEQGDSAMYLCASSPGLAGGPGEETQYFGPGTRLLVL.

A few counts support this clonotype. The V and J genes are TRBV11-2 and TRBJ2-3; 9 nucleotides align to TRBD2. V shed 1 base, J shed 2 bases, and the junction held 4 bases outside the gene matches. Per germline, CDR1 SGHAT and CDR2 FQNNGV. The CDR3 sequence is 16 residues long. CDR3 amino acids: CASSLVPSGNTDTQYF. CDR3 coding DNA: TGTGCCAGCAGCTTAGTTCCTAGCGGGAACACAGATACGCAGTATTTT. Variable domain in full (rest from reference TRBV11-2 and TRBJ2-3): EAGVAQSPRYKIIEKRQSVAFWCNPISGHATLYWYQQILGQGPKLLIQFQNNGVVDDSQLPKDRFSAERLKGVDSTLKIQPAKLEDSAVYLCASSLVPSGNTDTQYFGPGTRLTVL.

This clonotype was found many times. The CDR3 here is CASSLVAGGGLTEAFF. In nucleotides, the CDR3 is TGCGCCAGCAGCTTGGTTGCGGGGGGCGGTTTGACTGAAGCTTTCTTT. The chain employs TRBV5-1 and TRBJ1-1, with a weak D call TRBD1 (6 bases). CDR3 size: 16 residues. The V gene lost 0 bases and the J gene lost 5 bases, with 17 bases spanning the gap. Germline V lookup: CDR1 SGHRS, CDR2 YFSETQ.

This clonotype appeared many times. The J gene is TRBJ2-7, the V gene TRBV5-1; a weak D match, TRBD2 (5 bases). V lost 4 bases to trimming and J lost 6 bases, with 17 bases between them. The CDR3 length is 14 residues. The germline V gene encodes CDR1 SGHRS and CDR2 YFSETQ. The chain's CDR3 is CASSSGTPRAEQYF. The DNA of the CDR3 is TGCGCCAGCAGCAGTGGCACACCGCGGGCCGAGCAGTACTTC.

Only a few counts were recorded for this clonotype. This sequence joins TRBV12-3 or TRBV12-4 and TRBJ2-2; TRBD2 matches 11 bases. The CDR3 covers 13 residues. The V and J ends lost 7 bases and 10 bases, in that order; junction bases with no gene match: 5. The DNA of the CDR3 is TGTGCCAGCAACATAGCGGGAGGGCTGGAGCTGTTTTTT. Protein product: CASNIAGGLELFF.

This clonotype was found many times. This chain connects TRBV11-3 to TRBJ2-3, with D perhaps TRBD1 (5 bases). Trimming stripped 5 bases from V and 0 bases from J, with 12 bases between. The CDR3 contains 15 residues. CDR1 and CDR2 (germline): SGHNT, YENEEA. CDR3 coding DNA: TGTGCCAGCAGCGAAGGACATCTCAGCACAGATACGCAGTATTTT. Encoded protein: CASSEGHLSTDTQYF.

V usage is TRBV18 and J usage is TRBJ2-3; TRBD2 matches 8 bases. This CDR3 has 15 residues. Germline CDR1 KGHSH, CDR2 LQKENI. Losses at the gene ends were 2 bases for V and 5 bases for J; bases not matched to a gene: 6. The CDR3 DNA reads TGTGCCAGCTCACCAATCTGGAGCGGGGGAGATACGCAGTATTTT. Amino acids: CASSPIWSGGDTQYF.

Only a few counts were recorded for this clonotype. The chain carries TRBV10-3 and TRBJ2-1; D uncertain. The CDR3 spans 13 residues. With 0 bases removed from V and 8 bases from J, the gap between germline ends came to 8 bases. Germline V gene sequence: CDR1 ENHRY, CDR2 SYGVKD. Written as DNA, the CDR3 is TGTGCCATCAGTGAGTCGAGACTCTATGAGCAGTTCTTC. It specifies CAISESRLYEQFF.

This chain uses TRBV9 with TRBJ1-5; D not certain. The CDR3 consists of 13 residues. The germline V gene has CDR1 SGDLS and CDR2 YYNGEE. Deletions cut 0 bases from V and 5 bases from J, with 6 bases between. CDR3 protein: CASSVAGHQPQHF. DNA for the CDR3: TGTGCCAGCAGCGTAGCAGGCCATCAGCCCCAGCATTTT.

This clonotype appeared many times. V and J are TRBV10-1 and TRBJ2-3, with D perhaps being TRBD1 or TRBD2 (6 bases each). Germline values: CDR1 WNHNN, CDR2 SYGVQD (reference sequence). Trimming shortened V by 8 bases and J by 5 bases, and 14 bases separated the two germline ends. The CDR3 contains 13 residues. DNA of the CDR3: TGCGCCAGCGGGAGAGGAGGGGGAGATACGCAGTATTTT. This gives the protein CASGRGGGDTQYF.

This clonotype was detected a few times. The V and J genes are TRBV12-3 or TRBV12-4 and TRBJ2-1; D might be TRBD2 (6 bases). V shed 1 base and J shed 6 bases, with 13 bases lying between them. This CDR3 has 15 amino acids. The CDR3 spells CASSLGRALSNEQFF. CDR3 in DNA: TGTGCCAGCAGTTTAGGGAGGGCCTTATCCAATGAGCAGTTCTTC.

This clonotype was counted many times. The chain is built from TRBV11-2 and TRBJ2-3; D is unclear. The germline CDR1 and CDR2 sequences are SGHAT and FQNNGV. The ends were cut back, 0 bases at V and 0 bases at J, with 7 bases in the middle. CDR3 length: 15 residues. The CDR3 region has the DNA TGTGCCAGCAGCTTAGATTCGGAGAGCACAGATACGCAGTATTTT. Protein sequence: CASSLDSESTDTQYF.

This clonotype came up many times. This chain uses TRBV11-2 with TRBJ2-7; no definite D call. The CDR3 spans 14 residues. Trimming took off 3 bases at V and 6 bases at J, with 15 bases between the two ends. CDR1 SGHAT and CDR2 FQNNGV come from the germline V gene. CDR3 in amino acids: CASSFLSGSGEQYF. CDR3 nucleotides: TGTGCCAGCAGCTTCCTTTCTGGGTCGGGCGAGCAGTACTTC.

This rearrangement joins TRBV24-1 to TRBJ2-2; unclear D gene. The CDR3 has 15 amino acids. Trimming removed 0 bases from V and 5 bases from J, with 9 bases in between. Germline CDR1 KGHDR, CDR2 SFDVKD. Here the CDR3 DNA reads TGTGCCACCAGTGATTTGACAGCCAGTACCGGGGAGCTGTTTTTT. Its translation: CATSDLTASTGELFF.

This clonotype appeared a few times. The rearrangement links TRBV12-3 or TRBV12-4 to TRBJ1-2; tentative D call: TRBD1 (6 bases). V shed 5 bases and J shed 3 bases, with 19 bases lying between them. CDR3 length: 16 residues. CDR3 DNA sequence: TGTGCCAGCAGTCCGACCTCAGGGGAGGTAGACTATGGCTACACCTTC. Residues: CASSPTSGEVDYGYTF.

The V gene is TRBV9, the J gene TRBJ2-1; 13 positions agree with TRBD2. V lost 4 bases to trimming and J lost 9 bases; unmatched junction nucleotides: 7. The germline V gene has CDR1 SGDLS and CDR2 YYNGEE. The CDR3 has 15 residues. This CDR3 reads CASSLTSGRAREQFF. The CDR3 DNA sequence: TGTGCCAGCAGCCTTACTAGCGGGAGGGCCCGTGAGCAGTTCTTC.

In its sample, this clonotype was seen many times. This chain connects TRBV12-3 or TRBV12-4 to TRBJ2-7; D remains ambiguous. Trimming left V 3 bases short and J 3 bases short, with 18 bases between. CDR3 length: 16 amino acids. The CDR3 reads CASSLNHASSSYEQYF. CDR3 DNA: TGTGCCAGCAGTTTGAACCACGCGTCTAGTAGCTACGAGCAGTACTTC.

This clonotype has at least ten counts. J is TRBJ1-2 and V is TRBV7-9; TRBD1 matches 7 bases. This CDR3 has 14 amino acids. Looked up from germline, CDR1 is SEHNR and CDR2 is FQNEAQ (reference sequence). Losses at the gene ends were 3 bases for V and 7 bases for J; bases not matched to a gene: 8. The CDR3: CASSFETGSLGYTF. The CDR3 bases are TGTGCCAGCAGCTTTGAGACAGGGTCTCTTGGCTACACCTTC.

This clonotype was seen at least ten times. The chain is built from TRBV15 and TRBJ1-5; 11 nucleotides match TRBD1. The germline V gene encodes CDR1 LNHNV and CDR2 YYDKDF (reference sequence). The CDR3 runs 16 residues. Losses at the gene ends were 1 base for V and 7 bases for J; bases not matched to a gene: 6. Here the CDR3 reads CATSRGPGQGEQPQHF. The CDR3 DNA reads as TGTGCCACCAGCAGAGGACCGGGACAGGGGGAACAGCCCCAGCATTTT. Full variable domain (rest looked up from reference TRBV15 and TRBJ1-5): DAMVIQNPRYQVTQFGKPVTLSCSQTLNHNVMYWYQQKSSQAPKLLFHYYDKDFNNEADTPDNFQSRRPNTSFCFLDIRSPGLGDTAMYLCATSRGPGQGEQPQHFGDGTRLSIL.

V is TRBV10-3 and J is TRBJ2-1, with a weak D call TRBD2 (5 bases). This CDR3 is built from 14 residues. Trimming stripped 6 bases from V and 1 base from J, with 10 bases between. The germline CDR1 and CDR2 sequences are ENHRY and SYGVKD. The CDR3 DNA reads TGTGCCATCAGGCCTGGGGAGTCCTACAATGAGCAGTTCTTC. Translated, it gives CAIRPGESYNEQFF.

This clonotype was observed a handful of times. This rearrangement joins TRBV7-2 to TRBJ1-3; no reliable D call. Per the germline V gene, CDR1 is SGHTA and CDR2 is FQGNSA. Trimming cost V 6 bases and J 0 bases, with 9 bases left between them. This CDR3 has 14 amino acids. CDR3 loop: CASRDPSSGNTIYF. CDR3 nucleotide sequence: TGTGCCAGCAGGGACCCAAGCTCTGGAAACACCATATATTTT.

This chain links TRBV12-3 or TRBV12-4 with TRBJ1-1; D not resolved. The CDR3 is made up of 11 amino acids. V lost 8 bases and J lost 1, with 5 bases in between. This CDR3 is CASGENTEAFF. CDR3 DNA sequence: TGTGCCAGCGGAGAGAACACTGAAGCTTTCTTT.

The J gene is TRBJ2-3, the V gene TRBV4-3; D not resolved. The CDR3 length is 13 residues. V was cut by 6 bases and J by 1 base, with 8 bases left in between. CDR1 and CDR2 (germline): LGHNA, YSLEER. CDR3 DNA sequence: TGCGCCAGCAGTTACGTAGGCACAGATACGCAGTATTTT. Its translation is CASSYVGTDTQYF.

The chain joins TRBV5-4 to TRBJ2-7; tentatively, D is TRBD1 (6 bases). Germline V gene data show CDR1 as SGHNT and CDR2 as YYREEE (reference sequence). The CDR3 sequence is 13 residues long. Trimming removed 1 base from V and 4 bases from J, with 9 bases in between. The CDR3: CASSLRTGYEQYF. Here the CDR3 DNA reads TGTGCCAGCAGCTTGCGTACAGGGTACGAGCAGTACTTC.

The chain joins TRBV12-3 or TRBV12-4 to TRBJ2-6, with D perhaps TRBD1 (5 bases). The germline V and J ends were trimmed by 3 bases and 4 bases, with 19 bases remaining between them. The CDR3 covers 18 residues. In DNA form, the CDR3 reads TGTGCCAGCAGTTTGGGGCTGGACCCGGCGCGGGGGGCCAACGTCCTGACTTTC. This gives the protein CASSLGLDPARGANVLTF.

This chain uses TRBV29-1 with TRBJ2-1, with 13 bases matching TRBD2. The CDR3 sequence is 17 residues long. Germline assignment: CDR1 SQVTM and CDR2 ANQGSEA. Trimming cost V 3 bases and J 6 bases; bases outside gene matches: 11. CDR3 sequence: CSVEGLAGSRTLNEQFF. DNA of the CDR3: TGCAGCGTTGAGGGACTAGCGGGATCCCGAACGCTCAATGAGCAGTTCTTC.

This clonotype showed up many times. The rearrangement links TRBV29-1 to TRBJ1-1; D is unresolved. Germline V CDR1 and CDR2: SQVTM, ANQGSEA. This CDR3 contains 12 residues. V was clipped by 6 bases and J by 1 base, with 9 bases between them. The DNA for the CDR3 is TGCAGCGTCTCTCATGGGAACACTGAAGCTTTCTTT. It specifies CSVSHGNTEAFF.

This clonotype has at least ten counts. V is TRBV20-1 and J is TRBJ2-2; the match to TRBD1 covers 7 bases. Trimming removed 2 bases from V and 4 bases from J; junction bases left unmatched: 1. This CDR3 comprises 13 residues. Germline values: CDR1 DFQATT, CDR2 SNEGSKA (reference sequence). Here the CDR3 reads CSARTGVTGELFF. The CDR3 nucleotides read TGCAGTGCTAGAACAGGGGTCACCGGGGAGCTGTTTTTT.

This clonotype was detected many times. This chain connects TRBV7-2 to TRBJ2-5; weak D call: TRBD1 (5 bases). The V and J ends lost 3 bases and 4 bases respectively, with 9 bases between them. Germline CDR1 is SGHTA and CDR2 is FQGNSA. This CDR3 has 13 amino acids. Written as DNA, the CDR3 is TGTGCCAGCAGCTTGCGACAGTTAGAGACCCAGTACTTC. It is translated as CASSLRQLETQYF.

There are many counts of this clonotype. V gene TRBV7-2 combines with J gene TRBJ2-5; D remains unclear. The germline V gene has CDR1 SGHTA and CDR2 FQGNSA. V was shortened by 4 bases and J by 4 bases, with 7 bases between the two germline ends. CDR3 length: 12 amino acids. The CDR3, as DNA: TGTGCCAGCAGCTCAAATCGAGAGACCCAGTACTTC. It is translated as CASSSNRETQYF.